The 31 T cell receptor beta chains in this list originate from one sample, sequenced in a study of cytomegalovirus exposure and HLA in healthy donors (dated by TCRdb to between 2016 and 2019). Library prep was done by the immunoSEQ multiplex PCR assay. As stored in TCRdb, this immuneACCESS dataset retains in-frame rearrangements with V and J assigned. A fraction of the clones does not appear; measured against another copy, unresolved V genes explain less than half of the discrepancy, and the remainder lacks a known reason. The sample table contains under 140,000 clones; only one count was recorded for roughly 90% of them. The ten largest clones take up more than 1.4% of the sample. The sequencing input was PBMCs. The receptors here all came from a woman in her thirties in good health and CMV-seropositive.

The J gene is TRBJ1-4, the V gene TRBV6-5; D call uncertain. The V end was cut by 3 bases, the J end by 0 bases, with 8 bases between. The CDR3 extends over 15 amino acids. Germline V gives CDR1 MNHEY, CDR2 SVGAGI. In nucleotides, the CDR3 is TGTGCCAGCAGTTATGGGAGGACAACTAATGAAAAACTGTTTTTT. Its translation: CASSYGRTTNEKLFF.

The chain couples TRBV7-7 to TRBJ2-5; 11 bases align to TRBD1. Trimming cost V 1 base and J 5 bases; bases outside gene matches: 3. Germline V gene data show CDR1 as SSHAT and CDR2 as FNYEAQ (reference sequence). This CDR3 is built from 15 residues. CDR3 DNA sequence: TGTGCCAGCAGCTTAGGGACAGGGGGCGGGGAGACCCAGTACTTC. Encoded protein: CASSLGTGGGETQYF. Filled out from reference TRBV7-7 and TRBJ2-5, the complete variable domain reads GAGVSQSPRYKVTKRGQDVTLRCDPISSHATLYWYQQALGQGPEFLTYFNYEAQPDKSGLPSDRFSAERPEGSISTLTIQRTEQRDSAMYRCASSLGTGGGETQYFGPGTRLLVL.

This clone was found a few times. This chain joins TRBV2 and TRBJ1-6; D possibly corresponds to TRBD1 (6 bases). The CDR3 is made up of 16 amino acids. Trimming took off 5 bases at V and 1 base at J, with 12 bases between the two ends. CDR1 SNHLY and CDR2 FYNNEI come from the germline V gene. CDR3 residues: CASSRPQGSYNSPLHF. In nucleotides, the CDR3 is TGTGCCAGCAGTAGACCCCAGGGGTCCTATAATTCACCCCTCCACTTT.

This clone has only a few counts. CDR3 in DNA: TGTGCCAGCGTCAGAGGTGGAGCGGGGAACTATGGCTACACCTTC. Its protein is CASVRGGAGNYGYTF. The chain recombines TRBV5-6 with TRBJ1-2; no firm D call. Per the germline V gene, CDR1 is SGHDT and CDR2 is YYEEEE. V was cut by 7 bases and J by 2 bases, with 18 bases left in between. The CDR3 sequence is 15 residues long.

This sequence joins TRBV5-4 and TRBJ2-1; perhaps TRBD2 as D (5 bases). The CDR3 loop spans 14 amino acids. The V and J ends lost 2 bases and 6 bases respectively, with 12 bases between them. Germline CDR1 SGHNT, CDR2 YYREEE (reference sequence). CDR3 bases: TGTGCCAGCAGCTTCACCCTAGCTGCCAATGAGCAGTTCTTC. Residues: CASSFTLAANEQFF.

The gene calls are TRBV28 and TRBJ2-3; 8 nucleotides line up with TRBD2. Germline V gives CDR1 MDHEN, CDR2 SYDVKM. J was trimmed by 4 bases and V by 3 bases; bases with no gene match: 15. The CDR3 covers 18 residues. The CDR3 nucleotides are TGTGCCAGCAGTTTCCTGCTCAAGAGTAGCGGGACTCCAGATACGCAGTATTTT. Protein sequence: CASSFLLKSSGTPDTQYF.

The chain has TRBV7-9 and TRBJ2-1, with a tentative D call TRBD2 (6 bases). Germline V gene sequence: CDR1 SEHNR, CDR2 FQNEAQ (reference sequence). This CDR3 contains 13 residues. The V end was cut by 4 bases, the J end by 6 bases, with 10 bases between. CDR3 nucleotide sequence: TGTGCCAGCAGCTACCGGGACTTCAATGAGCAGTTCTTC. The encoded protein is CASSYRDFNEQFF.

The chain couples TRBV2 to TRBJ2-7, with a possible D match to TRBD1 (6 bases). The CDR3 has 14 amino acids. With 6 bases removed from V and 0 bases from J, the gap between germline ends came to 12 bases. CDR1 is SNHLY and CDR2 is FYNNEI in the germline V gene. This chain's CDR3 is CASSPGQLSYEQYF. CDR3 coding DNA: TGTGCCAGCAGCCCCGGACAGCTCTCCTACGAGCAGTACTTC.

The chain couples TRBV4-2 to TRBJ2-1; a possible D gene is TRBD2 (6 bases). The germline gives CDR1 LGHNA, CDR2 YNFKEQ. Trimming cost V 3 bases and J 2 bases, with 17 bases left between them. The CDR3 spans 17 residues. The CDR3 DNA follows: TGTGCCAGCAGCCAGGACCACGGGAGTTCAGCCTACAATGAGCAGTTCTTC. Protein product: CASSQDHGSSAYNEQFF.

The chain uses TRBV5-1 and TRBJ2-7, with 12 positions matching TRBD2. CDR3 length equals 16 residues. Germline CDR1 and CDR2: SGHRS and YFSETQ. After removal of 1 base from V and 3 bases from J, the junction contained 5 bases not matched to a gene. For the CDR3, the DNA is TGCGCCAGCAGCTTGAAACTAGCGGGAGGTGTCTACGAGCAGTACTTC. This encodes CASSLKLAGGVYEQYF.

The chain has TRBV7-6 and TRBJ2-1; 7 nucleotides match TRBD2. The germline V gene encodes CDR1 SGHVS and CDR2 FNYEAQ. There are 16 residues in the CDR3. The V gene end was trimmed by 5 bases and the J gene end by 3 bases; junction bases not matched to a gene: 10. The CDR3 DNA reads TGTGCCAGCAGCCCCCCTTCGGGAGGAAGCTACAATGAGCAGTTCTTC. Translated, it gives CASSPPSGGSYNEQFF.

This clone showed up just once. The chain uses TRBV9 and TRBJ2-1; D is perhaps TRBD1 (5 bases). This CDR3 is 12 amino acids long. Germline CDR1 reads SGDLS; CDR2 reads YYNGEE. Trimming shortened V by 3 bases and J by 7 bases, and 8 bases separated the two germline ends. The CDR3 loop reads CASSAGFNEQFF. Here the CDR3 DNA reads TGTGCCAGCAGCGCAGGGTTTAATGAGCAGTTCTTC. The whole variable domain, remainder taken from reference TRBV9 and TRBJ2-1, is DSGVTQTPKHLITATGQRVTLRCSPRSGDLSVYWYQQSLDQGLQFLIQYYNGEERAKGNILERFSAQQFPDLHSELNLSSLELGDSALYFCASSAGFNEQFFGPGTRLTVL.

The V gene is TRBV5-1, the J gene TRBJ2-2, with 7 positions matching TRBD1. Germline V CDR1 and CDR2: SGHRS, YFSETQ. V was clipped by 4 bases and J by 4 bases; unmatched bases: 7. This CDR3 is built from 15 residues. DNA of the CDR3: TGCGCCAGCAGCCCTACCCCAGGGGGCACCGGGGAGCTGTTTTTT. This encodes CASSPTPGGTGELFF.

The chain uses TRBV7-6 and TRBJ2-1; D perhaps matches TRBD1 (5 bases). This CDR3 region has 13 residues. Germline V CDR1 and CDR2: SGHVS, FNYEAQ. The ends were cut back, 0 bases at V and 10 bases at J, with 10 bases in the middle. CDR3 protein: CASSLAQATEQFF. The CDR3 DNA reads TGTGCCAGCAGCTTAGCACAGGCCACCGAGCAGTTCTTC.

The CDR3 protein is CASSLLAPGTDTQYF. CDR3 DNA sequence: TGTGCCAGCAGCTTACTAGCGCCCGGTACAGATACGCAGTATTTT. J is TRBJ2-3 and V is TRBV6-5, with TRBD2 identical over 7 bases. Per germline, CDR1 MNHEY and CDR2 SVGAGI. V dropped 6 bases and J dropped 3; count of bases not matched to a gene: 9. CDR3 length equals 15 residues.

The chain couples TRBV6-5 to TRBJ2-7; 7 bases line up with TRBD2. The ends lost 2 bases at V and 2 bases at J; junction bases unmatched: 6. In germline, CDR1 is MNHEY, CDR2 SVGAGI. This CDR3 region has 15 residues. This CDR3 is CASSYNDRGAYEQYF. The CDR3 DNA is TGTGCCAGCAGTTACAACGACCGGGGGGCCTACGAGCAGTACTTC.

CDR3 sequence (DNA): TGCGCCAGCAGCCCAGCGGACGGTGTAGGGGAGCAGTACTTC. Translating it yields CASSPADGVGEQYF. The V call is TRBV5-1, the J call TRBJ2-7; D may be TRBD2 (5 bases). The germline V and J ends were trimmed by 4 bases and 7 bases, with 18 bases remaining between them. This CDR3 has 14 residues. Germline V CDR1 and CDR2: SGHRS, YFSETQ.

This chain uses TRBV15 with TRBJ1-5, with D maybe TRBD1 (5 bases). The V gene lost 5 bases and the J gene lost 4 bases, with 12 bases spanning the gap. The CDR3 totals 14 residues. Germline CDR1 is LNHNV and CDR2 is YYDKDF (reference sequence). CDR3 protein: CATSGHEGNQPQHF. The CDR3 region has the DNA TGTGCCACCAGCGGACATGAAGGGAATCAGCCCCAGCATTTT.

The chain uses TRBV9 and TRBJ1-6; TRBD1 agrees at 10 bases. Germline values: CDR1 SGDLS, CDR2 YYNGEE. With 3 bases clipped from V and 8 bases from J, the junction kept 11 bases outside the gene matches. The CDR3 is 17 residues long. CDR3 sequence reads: CASSATGTGAGDSPLHF. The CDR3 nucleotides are TGTGCCAGCAGCGCGACCGGGACAGGGGCAGGGGATTCACCCCTCCACTTT.

The CDR3 region has the DNA TGCGCCAGCAGCCAAGATTCGGGCAGGGACGAGCAGTACTTC. Translating it yields CASSQDSGRDEQYF. J is TRBJ2-7 and V is TRBV4-1; tentative D call: TRBD1 (5 bases). Between the trimmed V and J ends, which lost 0 bases and 5 bases, there was a span of 11 bases. The germline V gene has CDR1 MGHRA and CDR2 YSYEKL. CDR3 size: 14 residues.

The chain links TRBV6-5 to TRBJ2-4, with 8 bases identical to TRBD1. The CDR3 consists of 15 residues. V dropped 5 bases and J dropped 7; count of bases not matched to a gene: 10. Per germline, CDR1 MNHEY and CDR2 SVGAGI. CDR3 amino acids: CASSLTGAGGNIQYF. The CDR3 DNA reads TGTGCCAGCAGTCTGACAGGGGCTGGAGGGAACATTCAGTACTTC.

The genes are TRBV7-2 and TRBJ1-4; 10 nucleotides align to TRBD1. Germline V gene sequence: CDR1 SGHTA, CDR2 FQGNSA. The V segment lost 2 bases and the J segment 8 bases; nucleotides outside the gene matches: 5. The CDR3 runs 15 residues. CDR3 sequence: CASSLSGTGVEKLFF. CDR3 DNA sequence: TGTGCCAGCAGCTTATCCGGGACAGGGGTGGAAAAACTGTTTTTT.

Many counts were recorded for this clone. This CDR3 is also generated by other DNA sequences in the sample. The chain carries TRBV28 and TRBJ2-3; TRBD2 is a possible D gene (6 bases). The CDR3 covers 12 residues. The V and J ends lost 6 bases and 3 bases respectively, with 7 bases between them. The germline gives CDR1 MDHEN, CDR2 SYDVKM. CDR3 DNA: TGTGCCAGCAGGGGGGGTACAGATACGCAGTATTTT. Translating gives CASRGGTDTQYF.

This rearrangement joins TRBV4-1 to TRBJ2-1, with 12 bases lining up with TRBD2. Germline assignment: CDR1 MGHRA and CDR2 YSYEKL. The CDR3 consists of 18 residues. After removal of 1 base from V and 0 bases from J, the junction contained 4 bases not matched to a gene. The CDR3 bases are TGCGCCAGCAGCCAAGGACTAGCGGGGGTCAGCTCCTACAATGAGCAGTTCTTC. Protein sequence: CASSQGLAGVSSYNEQFF.

CDR3 protein: CASGTSGSRELFF. The CDR3 nucleotides read TGCGCCAGCGGGACTAGCGGGAGTAGGGAGCTGTTTTTT. The J gene is TRBJ2-2, the V gene TRBV4-1, with TRBD2 matching over 14 bases. This CDR3 has 13 residues. Germline CDR1 reads MGHRA; CDR2 reads YSYEKL. V was clipped by 8 bases and J by 9 bases; unmatched bases: 2.

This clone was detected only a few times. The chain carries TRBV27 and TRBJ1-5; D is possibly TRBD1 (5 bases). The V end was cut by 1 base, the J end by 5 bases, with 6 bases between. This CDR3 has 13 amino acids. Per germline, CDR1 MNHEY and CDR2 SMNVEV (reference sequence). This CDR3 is CASSLWGDQPQHF. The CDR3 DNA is TGTGCCAGCAGTTTATGGGGGGATCAGCCCCAGCATTTT.

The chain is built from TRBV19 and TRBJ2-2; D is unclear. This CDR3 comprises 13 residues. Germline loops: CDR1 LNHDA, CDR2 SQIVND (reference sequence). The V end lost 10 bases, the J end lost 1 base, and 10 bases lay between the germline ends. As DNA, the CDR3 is TGTGCCACCATGCGTGGGAACACCGGGGAGCTGTTTTTT. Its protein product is CATMRGNTGELFF.

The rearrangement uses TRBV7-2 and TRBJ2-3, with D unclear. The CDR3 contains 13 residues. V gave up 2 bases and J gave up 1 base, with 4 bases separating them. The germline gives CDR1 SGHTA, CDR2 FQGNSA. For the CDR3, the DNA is TGTGCCAGCAGCTTATCGGGCACAGATACGCAGTATTTT. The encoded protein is CASSLSGTDTQYF.

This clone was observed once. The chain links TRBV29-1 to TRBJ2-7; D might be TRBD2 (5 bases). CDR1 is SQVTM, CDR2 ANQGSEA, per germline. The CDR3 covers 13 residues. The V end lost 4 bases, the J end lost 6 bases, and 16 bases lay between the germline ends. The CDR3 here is CSVGTLLSGEQYF. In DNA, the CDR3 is TGCAGCGTTGGTACCTTGTTGAGCGGCGAGCAGTACTTC.

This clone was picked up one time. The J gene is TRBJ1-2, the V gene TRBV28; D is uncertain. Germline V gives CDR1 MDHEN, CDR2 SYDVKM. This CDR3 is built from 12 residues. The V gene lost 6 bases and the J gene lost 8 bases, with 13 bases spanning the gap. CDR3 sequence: CASSPYREGYTF. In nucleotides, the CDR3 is TGTGCCAGCAGCCCCTATAGGGAGGGCTACACCTTC.

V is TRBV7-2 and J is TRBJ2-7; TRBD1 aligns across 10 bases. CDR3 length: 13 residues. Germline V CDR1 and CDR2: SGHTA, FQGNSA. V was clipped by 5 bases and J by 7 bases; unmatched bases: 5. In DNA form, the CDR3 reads TGTGCCAGCAGCCGACAGGGGGCGCGGGAGCAGTACTTC. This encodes CASSRQGAREQYF. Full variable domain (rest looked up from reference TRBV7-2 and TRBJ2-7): GAGVSQSPSNKVTEKGKDVELRCDPISGHTALYWYRQSLGQGLEFLIYFQGNSAPDKSGLPSDRFSAERTGGSVSTLTIQRTQQEDSAVYLCASSRQGAREQYFGPGTRLTVT.